This T cell receptor beta chain was documented in a study of blood T cell repertoires in COVID-19. The wider study: The study drew acute and convalescent COVID-19 samples from the United States, Italy and Spain.

The germline CDR1 and CDR2 sequences are LNHDA and SQIVND (reference sequence). The V gene end was trimmed by 6 bases and the J gene end by 4 bases; junction bases not matched to a gene: 11. CDR3 length: 15 residues. Method: immunoSEQ multiplex PCR; TCRdb's copy keeps in-frame clones and lacks some. The data contain about 120,000 clones, about four fifths of them seen just once; the ten biggest clones take up under 11%. Material: peripheral blood. The V call is TRBV19, the J call TRBJ2-5; 7 bases line up with TRBD1. This TCR was sampled from a human donor in a cohort sampled during active COVID-19. CDR3 bases: TGTGCCAGTAGAAAAGGGGGCTCTGCGGGAGAGACCCAGTACTTC. This codes for CASRKGGSAGETQYF.